The rows below give T cell receptor beta chains drawn from one sample of a study of shared clonotypes between healthy human individuals. Generated by immunoSEQ multiplex PCR, the TCRdb table keeps only in-frame clones and is missing some. Of 1,500,000 or so clones in the sample, roughly 96% are singletons; the top ten hold more than 0.9%. Sequencing used naive CD4+ T cells sorted from blood. These receptors were obtained from a man younger than 40 in good health. Each CDR3 is given with its conserved first and last residue. D genes are given only for firm matches. Some rows mark clone size as missing; the rest say once, few, many or name a class of expanded clone.

v_gene	abundance	d_gene	j_gene	CDR3nt	CDR3aa
TRBV2	.	TRBD1	TRBJ2-5	TGTGCCAGCACAAGAGGGACAGGGGTGGAGACCCAGTACTTC	CASTRGTGVETQYF
TRBV9	.	.	TRBJ2-7	TGTGCCAGCAGCACGCAGGGAGATGGGTACGAGCAGTACTTC	CASSTQGDGYEQYF
TRBV28	once	.	TRBJ1-5	TGTGCCAGCAGTCTGGGGGGCTGGGAGGGCGAGAGCAATCAGCCCCAGCATTTT	CASSLGGWEGESNQPQHF
TRBV18	.	.	TRBJ1-1	TGTGCCAGCTCATCTCAAGGGGTGAACACTGAAGCTTTCTTT	CASSSQGVNTEAFF
TRBV7-2	.	TRBD1	TRBJ2-4	TGTGCCAGCAGCTTCGCCCAGGGGGCTGTCAAAAACATTCAGTACTTC	CASSFAQGAVKNIQYF
TRBV14	.	TRBD1	TRBJ1-4	TGTGCCAGCAGCGAACAGGGGTCTTTCCTAGGAAAACTGTTTTTT	CASSEQGSFLGKLFF
TRBV29-1	few	.	TRBJ1-2	TGCAGCGTTCGGGACCCCAGGAACTATGGCTACACCTTC	CSVRDPRNYGYTF
TRBV5-1	.	.	TRBJ2-7	TGCGCCAGCAGCTTGAACCGCCCACGGGACAACACCTACGAGCAGTACTTC	CASSLNRPRDNTYEQYF
TRBV28	.	.	TRBJ2-1	TGTGCCAGCAGTTTTCTTGGACTTTCCCCGTTCTTC	CASSFLGLSPFF
TRBV9	.	.	TRBJ2-2	TGTGCCAGCAGCGTTTGGGCTGTAAGAACCGGGGAGCTGTTTTTT	CASSVWAVRTGELFF